The clone carrying this TCR beta chain was seen a few times. The antigen is undetermined. Sample treatment: roughly 11-day PBMC culture with coronavirus spike peptide pools or control peptides (ViraFEST assay). In the ViraFEST assay, peptide-pool expansion preceded TCR sequencing of expanded clonotypes. The dates of positive PCR tests extended from March through December 2020 and came before the US Alpha, Beta and Delta variants. Cells received half-medium changes with fresh IL-2 medium on days 3 and 7. With the Oncomine TCR Beta short-read assay, DNA from cultured CD4+ T cells was sequenced. TCRdb processed the PCR reads anew with MiXCR; each CDR3 protein has one entry. The sample has roughly 12,000 distinct CDR3 sequences, about half seen once. The source of the sample is a study of vaccination and CD4 T cells after COVID-19. Germline V gives CDR1 LNHDA, CDR2 SQIVND (reference sequence). The CDR3 loop spans 14 amino acids. Deletions cut 4 bases from V and 2 bases from J, with 9 bases between.

This rearrangement joins TRBV19 to TRBJ1-5; D may be TRBD1 (6 bases). The TCR comes from a human donor who had recovered from COVID-19. Sample: CD4+ T cells from blood, cultured in vitro. CDR3 DNA sequence: TGTGCCAGTAGTAAAAACAGGGGCAATCAGCCCCAGCATTTT. It yields the protein CASSKNRGNQPQHF.